This entry lists 28 T cell receptor beta chains sequenced from one sample in a study of vaccination effects on CD4 cells after COVID-19. Antigen-specific CD4+ T cells were first expanded with viral peptide pools by the ViraFEST assay and only then sequenced. Once cultured for about 9 days, the cells underwent separation to obtain CD4+ T cells. People in the vaccine group had not been infected with SARS-CoV-2 before, and their nucleocapsid antibodies were negative. Repertoires were generated with immunoSEQ multiplex PCR, while TCRdb's copy carries only in-frame clones and drops some. The sample records about 38,000 clones, under 70% being singletons. These receptors' antigens are unknown. Sequences were derived from CD4+ T cells from PBMCs cultured with SARS-CoV-2 spike peptides, sampled before COVID-19 vaccination. These receptors came from a human donor who received a COVID-19 vaccine.

This chain connects TRBV9 to TRBJ2-1; 9 bases fit TRBD2. With 0 bases clipped from V and 3 bases from J, the junction kept 1 base outside the gene matches. CDR1 is SGDLS and CDR2 is YYNGEE in the germline V gene. CDR3 size: 15 residues. The CDR3 DNA reads TGTGCCAGCAGCGTAGGTAGCGGGGGCTACAATGAGCAGTTCTTC. Protein: CASSVGSGGYNEQFF.

This clone was recorded a few times. The V and J genes are TRBV29-1 and TRBJ1-4; a weak D match, TRBD1 (5 bases). With 6 bases removed from V and 8 bases from J, the gap between germline ends came to 19 bases. Germline V lookup: CDR1 SQVTM, CDR2 ANQGSEA. The CDR3 consists of 14 residues. The CDR3: CSVRVGGGGEKLFF. In DNA, the CDR3 is TGCAGCGTCCGAGTCGGGGGTGGAGGGGAAAAACTGTTTTTT.

V and J are TRBV6-5 and TRBJ1-5; D unresolved. The CDR3 is made up of 12 amino acids. Germline loops: CDR1 MNHEY, CDR2 SVGAGI. The V gene lost 4 bases and the J gene lost 10 bases, with 11 bases spanning the gap. The CDR3 sequence is CASSSYPGPQHF. In nucleotides, the CDR3 is TGTGCCAGCAGTTCCTACCCAGGTCCCCAGCATTTT.

This chain uses TRBV10-3 with TRBJ2-2; D perhaps matches TRBD1 (5 bases). There are 13 residues in the CDR3. V lost 8 bases, J lost 6 bases, and 13 bases lay in between. CDR1 and CDR2 (germline): ENHRY, SYGVKD. This chain's CDR3 is CAIGAGLPGELFF. The CDR3 nucleotides are TGTGCCATCGGGGCAGGGCTACCCGGGGAGCTGTTTTTT.

The chain links TRBV7-9 to TRBJ2-7; 11 bases are shared with TRBD2. Germline V lookup: CDR1 SEHNR, CDR2 FQNEAQ (reference sequence). The CDR3 is 16 residues long. The V segment lost 5 bases and the J segment 4 bases; nucleotides outside the gene matches: 10. The CDR3 region has the DNA TGTGCCAGCAGCGCGTCCCCGGGACTAGCGGAATACGAGCAGTACTTC. The encoded protein is CASSASPGLAEYEQYF. The whole variable domain, remainder taken from reference TRBV7-9 and TRBJ2-7, is DTGVSQNPRHKITKRGQNVTFRCDPISEHNRLYWYRQTLGQGPEFLTYFQNEAQLEKSRLLSDRFSAERPKGSFSTLEIQRTEQGDSAMYLCASSASPGLAEYEQYFGPGTRLTVT.

The chain links TRBV28 to TRBJ1-6; D is uncertain. The CDR3 loop spans 14 amino acids. The V end was cut by 5 bases, the J end by 9 bases, with 14 bases between. Germline CDR1 reads MDHEN; CDR2 reads SYDVKM. The DNA for the CDR3 is TGTGCCAGCAGTCCACATGGGGATATTTCACCCCTCCACTTT. Encoded protein: CASSPHGDISPLHF.

Only one count was recorded for this clone. The chain is built from TRBV5-3 and TRBJ1-5; perhaps TRBD1 as D (5 bases). TRBV5-3 belongs to the ORF category, with a function that is uncertain. There are 17 residues in the CDR3. V was cut by 1 base and J by 0 bases, with 14 bases left in between. CDR3 sequence reads: CARSLQGRFGSNQPQHF. The DNA for the CDR3 is TGTGCCAGAAGCTTGCAGGGAAGGTTTGGTAGCAATCAGCCCCAGCATTTT.

The chain employs TRBV6-1 and TRBJ1-5; D uncertain. Germline-derived CDR1 and CDR2 are MNHNS and SASEGT. V shed 2 bases and J shed 9 bases, with 17 bases lying between them. This CDR3 contains 15 residues. Written as DNA, the CDR3 is TGTGCCAGCAGTGAAAGTCGGAGGGAGATTAGGCCCCAGCATTTT. Protein: CASSESRREIRPQHF.

The gene calls are TRBV28 and TRBJ2-1, with 11 bases aligning to TRBD2. This CDR3 has 14 residues. V shed 8 bases and J 8 bases; nucleotides not matched to a gene: 8. In germline, CDR1 is MDHEN, CDR2 SYDVKM. CDR3 protein: CASVGLAERYEQFF. CDR3 nucleotides: TGTGCCAGCGTGGGACTAGCGGAGAGGTATGAGCAGTTCTTC.

The genes are TRBV13 and TRBJ2-7, with D possibly being TRBD1 (5 bases). The germline gives CDR1 PRHDT, CDR2 FYEKMQ (reference sequence). The CDR3 length is 15 residues. Trimming removed 5 bases at V and 2 bases at J, with 16 bases between. The CDR3 sequence: CASSPTPTEPYEQYF. The CDR3 nucleotides are TGTGCCAGCAGCCCCACGCCGACAGAGCCCTACGAGCAGTACTTC.

V and J are TRBV9 and TRBJ2-5; 11 positions agree with TRBD1. The CDR3 is 16 residues long. V was pared by 4 bases and J by 5 bases, with 10 bases of the junction left unmatched. The V gene's germline CDR1 is SGDLS and CDR2 YYNGEE. The DNA of the CDR3 is TGTGCCAGCAGCTCTAGGGACAGGGGGTCGAGGGAGACCCAGTACTTC. It encodes CASSSRDRGSRETQYF.

The chain combines TRBV6-5 with TRBJ1-2; tentative D call: TRBD1 (6 bases). The CDR3 is 13 residues long. Trimming took 5 bases from V and 4 from J, leaving 11 bases between them. The germline gives CDR1 MNHEY, CDR2 SVGAGI. The CDR3 DNA is TGTGCCAGCAGTCGACAGGTTGGCTATGGCTACACCTTC. The encoded protein is CASSRQVGYGYTF.

This sequence joins TRBV18 and TRBJ1-3, with D unclear. V lost 3 bases, J lost 3 bases, and 6 bases lay in between. Germline assignment: CDR1 KGHSH and CDR2 LQKENI. The length of the CDR3 is 13 residues. The CDR3 coding sequence is TGTGCCAGCTCACCGGATCGTGGAAACACCATATATTTT. It is translated as CASSPDRGNTIYF. Variable domain in full (rest from reference TRBV18 and TRBJ1-3): NAGVMQNPRHLVRRRGQEARLRCSPMKGHSHVYWYRQLPEEGLKFMVYLQKENIIDESGMPKERFSAEFPKEGPSILRIQQVVRGDSAAYFCASSPDRGNTIYFGEGSWLTVV.

This clone has a handful of counts. The chain recombines TRBV2 with TRBJ2-1; weak D call: TRBD2 (5 bases). There are 12 residues in the CDR3. V dropped 4 bases and J dropped 8 bases, with 9 bases sitting between them. Germline CDR1 and CDR2: SNHLY and FYNNEI. The CDR3 DNA sequence: TGTGCCAGCAGTGGATCCGGGGATGAGCAGTTCTTC. Protein: CASSGSGDEQFF.

CDR3 coding DNA: TGTGCCAGTAGATACGGGGGGGGGTACTCTGGAAACACCATATATTTT. Encoded protein: CASRYGGGYSGNTIYF. The chain recombines TRBV28 with TRBJ1-3; tentatively, D is TRBD1 (5 bases). The V gene's germline CDR1 is MDHEN and CDR2 SYDVKM. This CDR3 region has 16 residues. V was clipped by 9 bases and J by 0 bases, with 18 bases between them.

V and J are TRBV3-1 (or the pseudogene TRBV3-2) and TRBJ1-4; a weak D match, TRBD1 (6 bases). The CDR3 is 14 amino acids. Trimming removed 4 bases at V and 4 bases at J, with 10 bases between. Germline assignment: CDR1 LGHDT and CDR2 YNNKEL (reference sequence). The CDR3: CASSRRQVNEKLFF. As DNA, the CDR3 is TGTGCCAGCAGCCGTCGACAGGTTAATGAAAAACTGTTTTTT.

The chain recombines TRBV7-8 with TRBJ2-1; D might be TRBD2 (5 bases). The V gene's germline CDR1 is SGHVS and CDR2 FQNEAQ. The CDR3 is 13 residues long. V shed 5 bases and J shed 9 bases, with 14 bases lying between them. CDR3 sequence: CASSMRTEAEQFF. CDR3 DNA sequence: TGTGCCAGCAGCATGAGGACGGAGGCTGAGCAGTTCTTC.

CDR3 residues: CASSARAGDLSNQPQHF. CDR3 bases: TGTGCCAGCAGCGCTAGGGCAGGGGACCTTAGCAATCAGCCCCAGCATTTT. This rearrangement joins TRBV28 to TRBJ1-5, with D maybe TRBD1 (6 bases). Between the trimmed V and J ends, which lost 6 bases and 0 bases, there was a span of 18 bases. The CDR3 contains 17 residues. Germline values: CDR1 MDHEN, CDR2 SYDVKM.

This chain uses TRBV19 with TRBJ1-1, with D maybe TRBD1 (6 bases). V shed 3 bases and J shed 8 bases, with 13 bases lying between them. The germline V gene has CDR1 LNHDA and CDR2 SQIVND (reference sequence). This CDR3 has 13 residues. CDR3 residues: CASSIHDRTEAFF. The CDR3 DNA is TGTGCCAGTAGTATCCACGACAGGACAGAAGCTTTCTTT.

J is TRBJ2-3 and V is TRBV4-1; possibly TRBD1 for D (5 bases). Trimming took 1 base from V and 3 from J, leaving 8 bases between them. Germline V gene data show CDR1 as MGHRA and CDR2 as YSYEKL. This CDR3 comprises 14 residues. Here the CDR3 DNA reads TGCGCCAGCAGCCAAGGGGGCGTGACAGATACGCAGTATTTT. Translation: CASSQGGVTDTQYF.

The genes are TRBV10-3 and TRBJ1-1; D remains ambiguous. The germline V and J ends were trimmed by 7 bases and 3 bases, with 12 bases remaining between them. Germline-derived CDR1 and CDR2 are ENHRY and SYGVKD. The CDR3 consists of 13 residues. The CDR3 DNA reads as TGTGCCATCACGGCGGGAAGGGACACTGAAGCTTTCTTT. This encodes CAITAGRDTEAFF.

This chain links TRBV20-1 with TRBJ2-2; D is uncertain. Trimming left V 5 bases short and J 6 bases short, with 7 bases between. Germline V gene lookup returns CDR1 DFQATT and CDR2 SNEGSKA (reference sequence). This CDR3 has 11 residues. The CDR3: CSAHFSGELFF. The DNA for the CDR3 is TGCAGTGCTCACTTCTCCGGGGAGCTGTTTTTT.

The chain employs TRBV6-1 and TRBJ1-6, with a possible D match to TRBD1 (6 bases). Trimming removed 4 bases at V and 0 bases at J, with 10 bases between. The CDR3 extends over 16 amino acids. Germline loops: CDR1 MNHNS, CDR2 SASEGT. The CDR3 sequence: CASSAQGSSYNSPLHF. In DNA, the CDR3 is TGTGCCAGCAGTGCCCAGGGGAGCTCCTATAATTCACCCCTCCACTTT.

The table lists this clone with a few counts. The chain is built from TRBV29-1 and TRBJ2-7; possible D gene TRBD1, 6 bases. V dropped 7 bases and J dropped 3 bases, with 10 bases sitting between them. The CDR3 runs 11 residues. The germline gives CDR1 SQVTM, CDR2 ANQGSEA. The CDR3 sequence: CSGGHYYEQYF. The CDR3 coding sequence is TGCAGCGGGGGACATTACTACGAGCAGTACTTC.

This chain uses TRBV7-6 with TRBJ1-1; the D is unclear. The V gene's germline CDR1 is SGHVS and CDR2 FNYEAQ. Trimming removed 6 bases from V and 4 bases from J, with 6 bases in between. The CDR3 extends over 11 amino acids. The CDR3 loop is CASSPATEAFF. The CDR3 bases are TGTGCCAGCAGTCCCGCCACTGAAGCTTTCTTT.

The chain uses TRBV27 and TRBJ1-1, with D perhaps TRBD1 (6 bases). Germline CDR1 MNHEY, CDR2 SMNVEV (reference sequence). The ends were cut back, 10 bases at V and 3 bases at J, with 21 bases in the middle. CDR3 length: 15 amino acids. The CDR3 here is CATVLTGTWYTEAFF. In DNA, the CDR3 is TGTGCCACCGTCCTTACAGGGACGTGGTACACTGAAGCTTTCTTT.

V usage is TRBV7-3 and J usage is TRBJ2-2; TRBD2 might be the D (6 bases). The germline gives CDR1 SGHTA, CDR2 FQGTGA. This CDR3 contains 16 residues. Between the trimmed V and J ends, which lost 3 bases and 6 bases, there was a span of 17 bases. The CDR3 bases are TGTGCCAGCAGCTTGGGATCGGGGGAGGCGGCCGGGGAGCTGTTTTTT. It codes for CASSLGSGEAAGELFF.

A few counts support this clone. The CDR3 here is CASSSHPRDITQPNTEAFF. The CDR3 coding sequence is TGTGCCAGCAGCTCCCACCCCCGGGACATAACGCAACCCAACACTGAAGCTTTCTTT. This sequence joins TRBV28 and TRBJ1-1; D is possibly TRBD1 (6 bases). CDR1 and CDR2 from the germline V gene are MDHEN and SYDVKM. The V gene lost 6 bases and the J gene lost 2 bases, with 28 bases spanning the gap. The CDR3 totals 19 residues. Together with reference TRBV28 and TRBJ1-1, the CDR3 gives the full variable domain: DVKVTQSSRYLVKRTGEKVFLECVQDMDHENMFWYRQDPGLGLRLIYFSYDVKMKEKGDIPEGYSVSREKKERFSLILESASTNQTSMYLCASSSHPRDITQPNTEAFFGQGTRLTVV.